These T cell receptor beta chains were read from a single sample in a study of blood T cell repertoires in COVID-19. Method: immunoSEQ multiplex PCR; TCRdb's copy keeps in-frame clones and lacks some. The repertoire consists of about 150,000 clones, with around four fifths occurring once and the leading ten covering 2.5% to 3%. What was sequenced was peripheral blood. Every receptor here comes from a woman in her thirties or forties with active or convalescent COVID-19. The CDR3 runs from the conserved cysteine through the conserved F or W. The D gene is left open where the match is weak. Clone size, where shown, is once, few, many, or a class for clones that have expanded.

d_gene: NA; v_gene: TRBV7-2; j_gene: TRBJ2-7; abundance: NA; CDR3nt: TGTGCCAGCAGCTCCCCAGAGAGGGAGAGCTACGAGCAGTACTTC; CDR3aa: CASSSPERESYEQYF
d_gene: NA; v_gene: TRBV15; j_gene: TRBJ1-3; abundance: NA; CDR3nt: TGTGCCACCAGCAGAGTCATCTCTGGAAACACCATATATTTT; CDR3aa: CATSRVISGNTIYF
d_gene: TRBD1; v_gene: TRBV27; j_gene: TRBJ1-1; abundance: few; CDR3nt: TGTGCCAGCAGTTCCCGGACAGGGAGGGACACTGAAGCTTTCTTT; CDR3aa: CASSSRTGRDTEAFF
d_gene: NA; v_gene: TRBV19; j_gene: TRBJ1-3; abundance: NA; CDR3nt: TGTGCCAGTATCGCCGGGGGTCTTCCTGGAAACACCATATATTTT; CDR3aa: CASIAGGLPGNTIYF
d_gene: NA; v_gene: TRBV3-1/TRBV3-2; j_gene: TRBJ2-1; abundance: NA; CDR3nt: TGTGCCAGCAGCCAGGTCCTCAGCAATGAGCAGTTCTTC; CDR3aa: CASSQVLSNEQFF
d_gene: NA; v_gene: TRBV28; j_gene: TRBJ2-7; abundance: NA; CDR3nt: TGTGCCAGCAGTTTATCCAGGACCTACGAGCAGTACTTC; CDR3aa: CASSLSRTYEQYF
d_gene: TRBD1; v_gene: TRBV5-1; j_gene: TRBJ1-1; abundance: NA; CDR3nt: TGCGCCAGCAGCTTCACGCAGGGGGAGACTGAAGCTTTCTTT; CDR3aa: CASSFTQGETEAFF
d_gene: NA; v_gene: TRBV9; j_gene: TRBJ1-2; abundance: NA; CDR3nt: TGTGCCAGCAGCGTAGCTGGGCAGGGTCTGGACTATGGCTACACCTTC; CDR3aa: CASSVAGQGLDYGYTF
d_gene: TRBD2; v_gene: TRBV12-3/TRBV12-4; j_gene: TRBJ2-3; abundance: NA; CDR3nt: TGTGCCAGCGTTCGGGGGGGCACAGATACGCAGTATTTT; CDR3aa: CASVRGGTDTQYF
d_gene: TRBD1; v_gene: TRBV25-1; j_gene: TRBJ2-7; abundance: once; CDR3nt: TGTGCCAGCAGTGAATTGGGACAGGGGGCCTACGAGCAGTACTTC; CDR3aa: CASSELGQGAYEQYF
d_gene: NA; v_gene: TRBV30; j_gene: TRBJ1-5; abundance: NA; CDR3nt: TGTGCCTGGAGCCAGGGTCGAGATCAGCCCCAGCATTTT; CDR3aa: CAWSQGRDQPQHF
d_gene: NA; v_gene: TRBV10-1; j_gene: TRBJ1-1; abundance: NA; CDR3nt: TGCGCCAGCAGTGAAGAACAGGGCGGCATCATGAACACTGAAGCTTTCTTT; CDR3aa: CASSEEQGGIMNTEAFF
d_gene: NA; v_gene: TRBV21-1; j_gene: TRBJ1-2; abundance: NA; CDR3nt: TGTGCCAGCAGCAAAGTAGCCTGTGGCTACACCTTC; CDR3aa: CASSKVACGYTF
d_gene: NA; v_gene: TRBV30; j_gene: TRBJ1-2; abundance: NA; CDR3nt: TGTGCCTGGAGTGTAGCAGGGGCCTATGGCTACACCTTC; CDR3aa: CAWSVAGAYGYTF
d_gene: NA; v_gene: TRBV2; j_gene: TRBJ1-1; abundance: once; CDR3nt: TGTGCCAGCAGTGAGGGGGGGGCCCCTAACACTGAAGCTTTCTTT; CDR3aa: CASSEGGAPNTEAFF
d_gene: NA; v_gene: TRBV27; j_gene: TRBJ1-1; abundance: NA; CDR3nt: TGTGCCAGCAGTTTAAAGGGGGTTATGAACACTGAAGCTTTCTTT; CDR3aa: CASSLKGVMNTEAFF
d_gene: TRBD2; v_gene: TRBV27; j_gene: TRBJ2-4; abundance: NA; CDR3nt: TGTGCCAGCAGTTTGGGGACTAGCGGGGGTGTAGCCAAAAACATTCAGTACTTC; CDR3aa: CASSLGTSGGVAKNIQYF
d_gene: TRBD1; v_gene: TRBV2; j_gene: TRBJ1-2; abundance: NA; CDR3nt: TGTGCCAGCACCGGTACAGGGGCTGGCTACACCTTC; CDR3aa: CASTGTGAGYTF
d_gene: NA; v_gene: TRBV30; j_gene: TRBJ1-2; abundance: NA; CDR3nt: TGTGCCTGGACCCCTGGACAGCAAATTAACTATGGCTACACCTTC; CDR3aa: CAWTPGQQINYGYTF
d_gene: NA; v_gene: TRBV18; j_gene: TRBJ2-7; abundance: NA; CDR3nt: TGTGCCAGCTCACCACGGTCCGGGGAATACGAGCAGTACTTC; CDR3aa: CASSPRSGEYEQYF
d_gene: TRBD1; v_gene: TRBV19; j_gene: TRBJ1-5; abundance: many; CDR3nt: TGTGCCAGTAGTATAATGGACAGGGTGGGCAATCAGCCCCAGCATTTT; CDR3aa: CASSIMDRVGNQPQHF
d_gene: NA; v_gene: TRBV6-1; j_gene: TRBJ1-1; abundance: NA; CDR3nt: TGTGCCAGCAGTGAATCGGGGGGACGGGGGAACACTGAAGCTTTCTTT; CDR3aa: CASSESGGRGNTEAFF
d_gene: NA; v_gene: TRBV7-2; j_gene: TRBJ2-2; abundance: NA; CDR3nt: TGTGCCAGCAGCTTAGAGAGCCTGCGGACCGGGGAGCTGTTTTTT; CDR3aa: CASSLESLRTGELFF
d_gene: TRBD2; v_gene: TRBV5-4; j_gene: TRBJ2-1; abundance: NA; CDR3nt: TGTGCCAGCAGCTTGGCGGGTAGCGGGGTCGACAATGAGCAGTTCTTC; CDR3aa: CASSLAGSGVDNEQFF
d_gene: NA; v_gene: TRBV19; j_gene: TRBJ1-2; abundance: NA; CDR3nt: TGTGCCAGTACTGATAGGGGGAATGATGGCTACACCTTC; CDR3aa: CASTDRGNDGYTF
d_gene: TRBD1; v_gene: TRBV30; j_gene: TRBJ2-3; abundance: NA; CDR3nt: TGTGCCTGGAGTTACGGACAGGAATCGCAGTATTTT; CDR3aa: CAWSYGQESQYF
d_gene: NA; v_gene: TRBV24-1; j_gene: TRBJ1-1; abundance: NA; CDR3nt: TGTGCCACCAGAGGACAGCCTCACACTGAAGCTTTCTTT; CDR3aa: CATRGQPHTEAFF
d_gene: NA; v_gene: TRBV27; j_gene: TRBJ2-3; abundance: NA; CDR3nt: TGTGCCAGCCGCGTGGGGGGGCGGGGTACGCAGTATTTT; CDR3aa: CASRVGGRGTQYF
d_gene: NA; v_gene: TRBV4-2; j_gene: TRBJ2-1; abundance: NA; CDR3nt: TGTGCCAGCAGCCAAGAGGGGGCAATCGGGACAACACCCTACAATGAGCAGTTCTTC; CDR3aa: CASSQEGAIGTTPYNEQFF
d_gene: NA; v_gene: TRBV10-3; j_gene: TRBJ1-1; abundance: NA; CDR3nt: TGTGCCATCAGGGCCCCTTTGGGGGGGGAGAACACTGAAGCTTTCTTT; CDR3aa: CAIRAPLGGENTEAFF
d_gene: TRBD2; v_gene: TRBV30; j_gene: TRBJ2-7; abundance: NA; CDR3nt: TGTGCCTGGAGCCCACTAGCGGGAGTTTTTTACGAGCAGTACTTC; CDR3aa: CAWSPLAGVFYEQYF
d_gene: NA; v_gene: TRBV18; j_gene: TRBJ1-5; abundance: few; CDR3nt: TGTGCCAGCTCACCGACAGAAACGCGGAAAGGTCAGCCCCAGCATTTT; CDR3aa: CASSPTETRKGQPQHF
d_gene: TRBD1; v_gene: TRBV5-5; j_gene: TRBJ1-1; abundance: NA; CDR3nt: TGTGCCAGCAGCTTGGACAGGGGGGACCTCAACACTGAAGCTTTCTTT; CDR3aa: CASSLDRGDLNTEAFF
d_gene: NA; v_gene: TRBV14; j_gene: TRBJ2-7; abundance: NA; CDR3nt: TGTGCCAGCAGCGAGGGCACTGTCTACGAGCAGTACTTC; CDR3aa: CASSEGTVYEQYF
d_gene: TRBD2; v_gene: TRBV29-1; j_gene: TRBJ2-1; abundance: NA; CDR3nt: TGCAGCGTTGAGGCGGGAGGGCGAGATGAGCAGTTCTTC; CDR3aa: CSVEAGGRDEQFF
d_gene: NA; v_gene: TRBV19; j_gene: TRBJ1-2; abundance: few; CDR3nt: TGTGCCAGTACGAGGGGGATCGGCTATGGCTACACCTTC; CDR3aa: CASTRGIGYGYTF
d_gene: NA; v_gene: TRBV5-4; j_gene: TRBJ1-1; abundance: NA; CDR3nt: TGTGCCAGCGGAGACAGTCACACTGAAGCTTTCTTT; CDR3aa: CASGDSHTEAFF
d_gene: NA; v_gene: TRBV28; j_gene: TRBJ2-7; abundance: once; CDR3nt: TGTGCCAGCAGTTTGCAGGGCTTAACCTACGAGCAGTACTTC; CDR3aa: CASSLQGLTYEQYF
d_gene: NA; v_gene: TRBV6-6; j_gene: TRBJ1-5; abundance: NA; CDR3nt: TGTGCCACCTGGGCAGAAAGCAATCAGCCCCAGCATTTT; CDR3aa: CATWAESNQPQHF
d_gene: TRBD1; v_gene: TRBV5-5; j_gene: TRBJ1-1; abundance: NA; CDR3nt: TGTGCCAGCAGCTTGGCAGGACAGGGGGCACCTATTACTGAAGCTTTCTTT; CDR3aa: CASSLAGQGAPITEAFF
d_gene: TRBD2; v_gene: TRBV2; j_gene: TRBJ2-1; abundance: once; CDR3nt: TGTGCCAGCAAGCCCCTGCTAGCGGGGATATACAATGAGCAGTTCTTC; CDR3aa: CASKPLLAGIYNEQFF
d_gene: NA; v_gene: TRBV7-2; j_gene: TRBJ1-2; abundance: NA; CDR3nt: TGTGCCAGCAGCTTAGCAGGGGTCCTATACTATGGCTACACCTTC; CDR3aa: CASSLAGVLYYGYTF
d_gene: NA; v_gene: TRBV27; j_gene: TRBJ1-6; abundance: NA; CDR3nt: TGTGCCAGCAGTTTACAGGGCCCCGTCTATAATTCACCCCTCCACTTT; CDR3aa: CASSLQGPVYNSPLHF
d_gene: NA; v_gene: TRBV6-5; j_gene: TRBJ1-5; abundance: NA; CDR3nt: TGTGCCAGCAGTTACGACACCAATCAGCCCCAGCATTTT; CDR3aa: CASSYDTNQPQHF
d_gene: TRBD1; v_gene: TRBV27; j_gene: TRBJ2-7; abundance: few; CDR3nt: TGTGCCAGCAGTTGGTCCGGGACAGGGTCCTACGAGCAGTACTTC; CDR3aa: CASSWSGTGSYEQYF
d_gene: NA; v_gene: TRBV27; j_gene: TRBJ1-5; abundance: NA; CDR3nt: TGTGCCAGCAGTTTATCCTCGGGAAATCAGCCCCAGCATTTT; CDR3aa: CASSLSSGNQPQHF
d_gene: NA; v_gene: TRBV18; j_gene: TRBJ1-1; abundance: NA; CDR3nt: TGTGCCAGCTCACCCACAGGGTTGAACACTGAAGCTTTCTTT; CDR3aa: CASSPTGLNTEAFF
d_gene: NA; v_gene: TRBV28; j_gene: TRBJ2-7; abundance: NA; CDR3nt: TGTGCCAGCAGCCCTAGCCTCGAGCAGTACTTC; CDR3aa: CASSPSLEQYF
d_gene: TRBD2; v_gene: TRBV11-2; j_gene: TRBJ2-1; abundance: once; CDR3nt: TGTGCCAGCAGTCCCGCTAGCGGGAGGATGAAGTTCTTC; CDR3aa: CASSPASGRMKFF
d_gene: TRBD1; v_gene: TRBV4-1; j_gene: TRBJ2-1; abundance: NA; CDR3nt: TGCGCCAGCAGCCATCATCCGGGACAGGGGGCGAAAAATGAGCAGTTCTTC; CDR3aa: CASSHHPGQGAKNEQFF
d_gene: NA; v_gene: TRBV18; j_gene: TRBJ1-2; abundance: medium-sized; CDR3nt: TGTGCCAGCTCCTACACGGGGGGCGCAGAAGGCTACACCTTC; CDR3aa: CASSYTGGAEGYTF
d_gene: NA; v_gene: TRBV10-3; j_gene: TRBJ2-7; abundance: NA; CDR3nt: TGTGCCATCAAACTGGGCCAGTCCTACGAGCAGTACTTC; CDR3aa: CAIKLGQSYEQYF
d_gene: NA; v_gene: TRBV4-1; j_gene: TRBJ2-3; abundance: NA; CDR3nt: TGCGCCAGCAGCCATCGCCCGGGACTGGGATGGGGGGATACGCAGTATTTT; CDR3aa: CASSHRPGLGWGDTQYF
d_gene: NA; v_gene: TRBV6-4; j_gene: TRBJ1-2; abundance: NA; CDR3nt: TGTGCCAGCAGCGAACAGGGCGGCGGGGGCTACACCTTC; CDR3aa: CASSEQGGGGYTF
d_gene: NA; v_gene: TRBV6-2/TRBV6-3; j_gene: TRBJ1-3; abundance: once; CDR3nt: TGTGCCAGCACCCCGGTGGGCGGAAACACCATATATTTT; CDR3aa: CASTPVGGNTIYF